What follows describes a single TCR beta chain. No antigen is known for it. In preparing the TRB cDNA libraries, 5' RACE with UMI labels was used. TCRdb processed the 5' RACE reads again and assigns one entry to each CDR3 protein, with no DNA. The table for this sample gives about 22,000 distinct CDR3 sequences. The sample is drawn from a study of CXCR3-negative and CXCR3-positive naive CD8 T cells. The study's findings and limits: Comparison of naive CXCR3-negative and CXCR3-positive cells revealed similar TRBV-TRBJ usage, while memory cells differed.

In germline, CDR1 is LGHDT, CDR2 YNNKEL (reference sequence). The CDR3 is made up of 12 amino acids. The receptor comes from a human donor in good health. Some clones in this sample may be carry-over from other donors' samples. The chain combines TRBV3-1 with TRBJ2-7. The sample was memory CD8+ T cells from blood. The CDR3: CASSPRTYEQYF.